A selection of T cell receptor beta chains follows, all from one sample in a study of identifying expanded T cells in peripheral blood. The data were produced by immunoSEQ multiplex PCR, yet TCRdb's version contains in-frame clones alone and is incomplete. The data contain roughly 100,000 clones, about nine tenths of them singletons. Sequencing input: blood. All receptors derive from a person aged 18 to 69 in good health. Each CDR3 is given with its conserved first and last residue. D genes are given only for firm matches. Where a row states a size, it is once, few, many or the class of an expanded clone; other rows omit it.

TRBV4-2,TRBJ1-2,15,once,NA,CASSRERVQSYGYTF,TGTGCCAGCAGCCGAGAAAGGGTACAGTCCTATGGCTACACCTTC
TRBV6-4,TRBJ2-7,15,NA,TRBD2,CASSDSASGSYEQYF,TGTGCCAGCAGTGACTCCGCTAGCGGGAGCTACGAGCAGTACTTC
TRBV7-7,TRBJ2-5,15,NA,TRBD1,CASSLGGTGRETQYF,TGTGCCAGCAGCTTAGGTGGGACAGGGCGGGAGACCCAGTACTTC
TRBV9,TRBJ2-5,16,NA,NA,CASSVYTAGPQETQYF,TGTGCCAGCAGCGTATACACGGCGGGGCCCCAAGAGACCCAGTACTTC
TRBV21-1,TRBJ2-1,19,NA,NA,CASSPKRGAAPSSYNEQFF,TGTGCCAGCAGCCCGAAAAGGGGGGCAGCTCCGAGCTCCTACAATGAGCAGTTCTTC
TRBV4-1,TRBJ2-3,17,NA,TRBD2,CASSQGGTSGGTDTQYF,TGCGCCAGCAGCCAAGGAGGAACTAGCGGGGGCACAGATACGCAGTATTTT
TRBV7-2,TRBJ1-1,16,once,NA,CASSFWESVKNTEAFF,TGTGCCAGCAGCTTTTGGGAATCGGTAAAGAACACTGAAGCTTTCTTT
TRBV7-2,TRBJ2-7,13,NA,NA,CASSQVRSREQYF,TGTGCCAGCAGCCAGGTACGGTCGAGGGAGCAGTACTTC
TRBV29-1,TRBJ2-3,12,NA,NA,CSVEEGRDTQYF,TGCAGCGTTGAAGAAGGGCGGGATACGCAGTATTTT
TRBV28,TRBJ2-7,15,NA,TRBD1,CASSPPGQGVYEQYF,TGTGCCAGCAGTCCTCCGGGACAGGGGGTCTACGAGCAGTACTTC